This T cell receptor (beta chain) was sequenced during a study of blood T cell repertoires in COVID-19. Produced via immunoSEQ multiplex PCR; TCRdb's table is partial and in-frame only. The data show about 72,000 clones, roughly nine tenths seen once. Germline CDR1 is MDHEN and CDR2 is SYDVKM. The CDR3 loop spans 14 amino acids. V was pared by 6 bases and J by 5 bases, with 7 bases of the junction left unmatched. The sequence was obtained from a human donor in a cohort sampled during active COVID-19. Sequenced sample: peripheral blood. This chain connects TRBV28 to TRBJ2-5, with TRBD1 matching over 9 bases. The DNA for the CDR3 is TGTGCCAGCAGCAACAGGGGGCCAGGCGAGACCCAGTACTTC. Protein product: CASSNRGPGETQYF.